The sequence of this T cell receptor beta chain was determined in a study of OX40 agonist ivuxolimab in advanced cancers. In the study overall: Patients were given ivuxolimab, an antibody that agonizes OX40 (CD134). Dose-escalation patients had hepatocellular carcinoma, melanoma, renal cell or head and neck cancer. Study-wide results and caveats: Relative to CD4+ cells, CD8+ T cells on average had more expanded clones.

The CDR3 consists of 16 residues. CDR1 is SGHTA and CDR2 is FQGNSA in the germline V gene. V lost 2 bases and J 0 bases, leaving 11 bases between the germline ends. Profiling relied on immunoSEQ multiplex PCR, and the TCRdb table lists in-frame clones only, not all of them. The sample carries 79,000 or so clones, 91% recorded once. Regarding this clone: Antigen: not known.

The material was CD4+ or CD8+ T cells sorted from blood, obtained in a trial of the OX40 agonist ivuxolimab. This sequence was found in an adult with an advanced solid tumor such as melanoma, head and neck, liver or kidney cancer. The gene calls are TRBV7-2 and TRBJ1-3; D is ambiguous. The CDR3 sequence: CASSLRNSLSGNTIYF. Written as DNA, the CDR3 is TGTGCCAGCAGCTTACGTAACAGCCTCTCTGGAAACACCATATATTTT.